One and the same sample provided the 15 T cell receptor beta chains below, sequenced in a study of T cells in Graves' hyperthyroidism and ophthalmopathy. The investigators amplified TCR beta CDR3 regions from RNA transcripts. The study used the HTBI primer set for a first-round RT-PCR of the TCR CDR3. TCRdb used MiXCR to reprocess the multiplex PCR reads, holding one entry per CDR3 protein. The sample records approximately 480,000 distinct CDR3 sequences, less than 25% being singletons. The specimen was blood. Receptor source: a man in his late teens or twenties with Graves' hyperthyroidism.

A few counts support this clonotype. A much larger clone differs from this one at a single base, so this may be a read error. The CDR3 carries no conserved terminal phenylalanine or tryptophan, so it likely arises from a read error. The chain is built from TRBV11-2 and TRBJ1-3; D gene uncertain. The CDR3 consists of 14 residues. Germline V gene sequence: CDR1 SGHAT, CDR2 FQNNGV. V gave up 4 bases and J gave up 4 bases, with 11 bases separating them. Here the CDR3 DNA reads TGTGCCAGCAGCTCCTCGGCGGGGGGAAACACCATATATTTG. Translating gives CASSSSAGGNTIYL.

Only a few counts were recorded for this clonotype. The chain uses TRBV9 and TRBJ1-6, with D tentatively TRBD1 (6 bases). The CDR3 runs 13 residues. Germline V gene lookup returns CDR1 SGDLS and CDR2 YYNGEE. V was trimmed by 4 bases and J by 5 bases, leaving 7 bases between them. CDR3 sequence (DNA): TGTGCCAGCAGCCCAGGGGATAATTCACCCCTCCACTTT. It translates to CASSPGDNSPLHF.

This clonotype occurred many times. A read error may be the cause here, since a much bigger clone is one base away. The genes are TRBV11-2 and TRBJ1-3; no reliable D call. V lost 6 bases, J lost 0 bases, and 6 bases lay in between. Per germline, CDR1 SGHAT and CDR2 FQNNGV. The CDR3 is 13 amino acids. The CDR3 DNA follows: TGTGCCAGCAGGGGCAGCTCTGGAAACACCATATATTTT. Its translation is CASRGSSGNTIYF.

This clonotype turned up a few times. This chain connects TRBV6-5 to TRBJ2-7; possibly TRBD1 or TRBD2 for D (6 bases each). Germline-derived CDR1 and CDR2 are MNHEY and SVGAGI. This CDR3 region has 15 residues. Trimming shortened V by 0 bases and J by 3 bases, and 12 bases separated the two germline ends. The CDR3 region has the DNA TGTGCCAGCAGTTACTCGCCGGGGGCCCACTACGAGCAGTACTTC. Its protein is CASSYSPGAHYEQYF.

The chain carries TRBV13 and TRBJ2-7, with 8 bases that match TRBD1. V lost 4 bases and J lost 4; bases outside the gene matches: 6. The CDR3 spans 14 residues. Looked up from germline, CDR1 is PRHDT and CDR2 is FYEKMQ (reference sequence). The CDR3: CASSSGQGLYEQYF. Here the CDR3 DNA reads TGTGCCAGCAGCTCCGGACAGGGTTTATACGAGCAGTACTTC.

The rearrangement uses TRBV6-1 and TRBJ2-5; tentative D call: TRBD1 (5 bases). The CDR3 loop spans 13 amino acids. Germline CDR1 is MNHNS and CDR2 is SASEGT. V was trimmed by 7 bases and J by 5 bases, leaving 14 bases between them. The CDR3 here is CASTHRSGETQYF. The CDR3 bases are TGTGCCAGCACCCACAGGTCCGGGGAGACCCAGTACTTC.

The chain combines TRBV19 with TRBJ1-2, with 7 positions matching TRBD1. The CDR3 loop spans 14 amino acids. Germline assignment: CDR1 LNHDA and CDR2 SQIVND (reference sequence). V lost 4 bases, J lost 8 bases, and 10 bases stayed unmatched. CDR3 bases: TGTGCCAGTAGTACCGACAGGGCGCTAGGAGGCTACACCTTC. Translation gives CASSTDRALGGYTF.

The chain employs TRBV7-6 and TRBJ2-3; no clear D gene. This CDR3 region has 12 residues. Trimming stripped 2 bases from V and 3 bases from J, with 3 bases between. Germline V lookup: CDR1 SGHVS, CDR2 FNYEAQ. CDR3 in amino acids: CASSLPTDTQYF. The CDR3 DNA reads as TGTGCCAGCAGCTTACCAACAGATACGCAGTATTTT.

This clonotype came up many times. The chain has TRBV28 and TRBJ1-6; the D gene is possibly TRBD1 (5 bases). V lost 5 bases and J lost 8, with 16 bases in between. CDR3 length: 15 residues. Germline values: CDR1 MDHEN, CDR2 SYDVKM. In DNA, the CDR3 is TGTGCCAGCAGTAACAGACAGACGTCCCATTCACCCCTCCACTTT. This gives the protein CASSNRQTSHSPLHF.

Comments on this clonotype: Possible read error: a much larger clone is one base away. Without the conserved terminal phenylalanine or tryptophan, this CDR3 likely stems from a read error. This chain joins TRBV4-2 and TRBJ2-5; a possible D gene is TRBD1 (5 bases). Germline V gene data show CDR1 as LGHNA and CDR2 as YNFKEQ. This CDR3 spans 15 amino acids. V lost 0 bases and J 5 bases, leaving 13 bases between the germline ends. CDR3: CASSQEAGQRETQYC. The CDR3 nucleotides are TGTGCCAGCAGCCAAGAAGCAGGGCAAAGGGAGACCCAGTACTGC.

There are many counts of this clonotype. The rearrangement joins TRBV28 to TRBJ1-6; D ambiguous. The germline V and J ends were trimmed by 5 bases and 8 bases, with 7 bases remaining between them. This CDR3 is 12 amino acids long. The V gene's germline CDR1 is MDHEN and CDR2 SYDVKM. CDR3 nucleotide sequence: TGTGCCAGCAGTCCCGCTTATTCACCCCTCCACTTT. It translates to CASSPAYSPLHF. Using reference TRBV28 and TRBJ1-6 for the parts outside the CDR3, the full variable domain is DVKVTQSSRYLVKRTGEKVFLECVQDMDHENMFWYRQDPGLGLRLIYFSYDVKMKEKGDIPEGYSVSREKKERFSLILESASTNQTSMYLCASSPAYSPLHFGNGTRLTVT.

This clonotype was observed many times. The rearrangement uses TRBV7-6 and TRBJ2-2; the D is unclear. The germline CDR1 and CDR2 sequences are SGHVS and FNYEAQ. The CDR3 runs to 13 residues. V lost 2 bases and J lost 3, with 4 bases in between. Written as DNA, the CDR3 is TGTGCCAGCAGCTTAAGGGACACCGGGGAGCTGTTTTTT. This codes for CASSLRDTGELFF.

Points on this clonotype: Since no conserved phenylalanine or tryptophan closes the CDR3, a read error is the likely cause. V gene TRBV2 combines with J gene TRBJ1-1; TRBD1 agrees at 8 bases. Germline CDR1 and CDR2: SNHLY and FYNNEI. V was clipped by 6 bases and J by 8 bases; unmatched bases: 11. The CDR3 runs to 14 residues. The DNA for the CDR3 is TGTGCCAGCAGCGACTTCACAGGGGGGGTGGAAGCTTTCTAT. Its translation is CASSDFTGGVEAFY.

Many counts were recorded for this clonotype. V gene TRBV20-1 combines with J gene TRBJ2-7; no firm D call. From germline, CDR1 is DFQATT and CDR2 SNEGSKA (reference sequence). The CDR3 has 13 amino acids. Trimming pared 1 base from V and 2 bases from J, leaving 9 bases between. CDR3 DNA sequence: TGCAGTGCTAGAGTTGGCAGACCCTACGAGCAGTACTTC. Protein: CSARVGRPYEQYF.

At least ten counts were recorded for this clonotype. The V and J genes are TRBV6-1 and TRBJ1-5; a weak D match, TRBD1 (5 bases). CDR3 size: 13 residues. The germline gives CDR1 MNHNS, CDR2 SASEGT. Trimming shortened V by 8 bases and J by 8 bases, and 16 bases separated the two germline ends. CDR3 protein: CASGGEEGEPQHF. The CDR3 nucleotides are TGTGCCAGCGGGGGGGAGGAGGGAGAGCCCCAGCATTTT.